This record concerns one T cell receptor beta chain sequence. Its antigen is as yet unknown. This entry comes from a study of shared clonotypes between healthy human individuals. This CDR3 spans 15 amino acids. With V trimmed by 4 bases and J by 4 bases, 4 bases remained unmatched. CDR1 is MNHNY, CDR2 SVGAGI, per germline (reference sequence). Study-level results: Measured sharing among donors was expected to vary with sequencing depth. Compared with memory subsets, naive subsets generally had larger estimated richness.

Produced via immunoSEQ multiplex PCR; TCRdb's table is partial and in-frame only. The table includes millions of clones, about 95% detected once. The chain carries TRBV6-6 and TRBJ2-6; 7 positions agree with TRBD1. The source material was naive CD4+ T cells sorted from blood. Subset: CD45RA+ positively selected. This TCR was sampled from a man aged 18 to 29 in good health. The CDR3, as DNA: TGTGCCAGCAGTTTGACAGGGTCCGGGGCCAACGTCCTGACTTTC. It yields the protein CASSLTGSGANVLTF.